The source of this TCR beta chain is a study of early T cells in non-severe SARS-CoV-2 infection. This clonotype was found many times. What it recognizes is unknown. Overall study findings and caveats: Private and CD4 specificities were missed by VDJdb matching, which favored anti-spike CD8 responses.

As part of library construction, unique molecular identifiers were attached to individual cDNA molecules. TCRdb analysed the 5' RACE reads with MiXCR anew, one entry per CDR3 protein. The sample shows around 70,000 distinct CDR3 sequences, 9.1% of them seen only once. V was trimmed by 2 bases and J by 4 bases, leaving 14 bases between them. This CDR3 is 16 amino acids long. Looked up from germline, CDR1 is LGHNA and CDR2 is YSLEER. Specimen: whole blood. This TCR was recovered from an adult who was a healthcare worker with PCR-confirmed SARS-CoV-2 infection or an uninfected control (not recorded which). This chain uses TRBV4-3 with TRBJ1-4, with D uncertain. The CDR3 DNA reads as TGCGCCAGCAGCCAAAGTTTGGTGCACGGTAATGAAAAACTGTTTTTT. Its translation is CASSQSLVHGNEKLFF.